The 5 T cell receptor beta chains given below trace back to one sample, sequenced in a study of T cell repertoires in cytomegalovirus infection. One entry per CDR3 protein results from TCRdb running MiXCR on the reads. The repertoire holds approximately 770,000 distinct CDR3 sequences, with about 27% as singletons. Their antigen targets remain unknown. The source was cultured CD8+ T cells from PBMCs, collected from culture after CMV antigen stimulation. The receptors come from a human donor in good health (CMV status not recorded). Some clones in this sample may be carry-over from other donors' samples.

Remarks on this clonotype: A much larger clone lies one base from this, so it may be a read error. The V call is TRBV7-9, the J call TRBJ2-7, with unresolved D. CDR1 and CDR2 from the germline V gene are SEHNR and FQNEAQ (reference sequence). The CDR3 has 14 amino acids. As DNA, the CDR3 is TGTGGCAGCAGCTTTTTGGACGTTTCCTACGAGCAGTACTTC. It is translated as CGSSFLDVSYEQYF.

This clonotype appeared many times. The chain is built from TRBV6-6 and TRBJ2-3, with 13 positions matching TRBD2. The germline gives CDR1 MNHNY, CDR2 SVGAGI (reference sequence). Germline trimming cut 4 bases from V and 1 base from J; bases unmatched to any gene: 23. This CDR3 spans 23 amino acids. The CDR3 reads CASSSRGLGGGLAGAGGTDTQYF. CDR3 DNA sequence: TGTGCCAGCAGTTCCCGGGGGCTGGGGGGCGGACTAGCGGGGGCCGGCGGCACAGATACGCAGTATTTT.

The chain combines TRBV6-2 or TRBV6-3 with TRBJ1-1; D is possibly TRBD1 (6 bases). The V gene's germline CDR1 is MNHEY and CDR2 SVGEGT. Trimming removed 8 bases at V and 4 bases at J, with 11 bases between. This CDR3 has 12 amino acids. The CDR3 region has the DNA TGTGCCAGCGGTTGGGGGCTCACTGAAGCTTTCTTT. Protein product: CASGWGLTEAFF.

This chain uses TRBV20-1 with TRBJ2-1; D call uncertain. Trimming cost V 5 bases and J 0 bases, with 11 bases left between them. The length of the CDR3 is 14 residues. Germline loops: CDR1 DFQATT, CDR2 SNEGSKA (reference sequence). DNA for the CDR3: TGCAGTGCTGGTTCGGGCAGCTCCTACAATGAGCAGTTCTTC. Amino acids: CSAGSGSSYNEQFF.

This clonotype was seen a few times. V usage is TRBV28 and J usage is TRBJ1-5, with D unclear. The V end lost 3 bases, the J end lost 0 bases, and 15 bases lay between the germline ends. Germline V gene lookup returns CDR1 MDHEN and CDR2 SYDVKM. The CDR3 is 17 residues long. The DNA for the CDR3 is TGTGCCAGCAGTTTTAGTAGGGAGGAGGGTAGCAATCAGCCCCAGCATTTT. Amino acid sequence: CASSFSREEGSNQPQHF.